This TCR beta chain was obtained from a study of vaccination effects on CD4 cells after COVID-19 (dated by TCRdb to 2021 to 2024). At the level of the whole study: Post-vaccine samples across the study were collected a median of 72 days after the second dose, with a range of 14 to 241. Cultures from other donors in the study were sequenced with the Oncomine TCR Beta short-read assay on an Illumina iSeq 100. SARS-CoV-2 spike-specific CD4+ TCR repertoires were compared before and after mRNA vaccination in COVID-19 convalescent patients and in infection-naive vaccine recipients. The full study included around nine COVID-19 convalescent patients and a few SARS-CoV-2-naive healthy vaccine recipients. Results and caveats for the whole study, not just this receptor: In healthy vaccine recipients, vaccine-induced clones were almost all SARS-CoV-2 mono-reactive, with only 1 of 255 being cross-reactive with common cold coronaviruses. The study was limited by a small number of convalescent patients, and early post-infection timepoints were lacking. Clones induced by infection and clones induced by vaccination both contracted markedly at late timepoints after vaccination, which fits with T cell responses waning over time.

In the case of this clone: This clone's antigen is unknown. The germline gene is not matched at one end of the junction; a read error may be the cause.

Inclusive of the bounding cysteine and phenylalanine, the CDR3 is 14 residues long. The CDR3 DNA has 42 bases and is translated from base 1. Based on the germline V gene, the CDR1 and CDR2 sequences are MDHEN and SYDVKM. To identify antigen-specific CD4+ T cell clonotypes by their expansion, the ViraFEST assay first stimulated PBMC with viral peptide pools and then applied TCR sequencing. After 10 to 11 days of culture, CD4+ T cells were isolated with the EasySep CD4+ T cell isolation kit. Each participant received two doses of an mRNA SARS-CoV-2 vaccine, either BNT162b2 or mRNA-1273. Negative nucleocapsid antibody results before and after vaccination confirmed that the healthy vaccine recipients had no prior SARS-CoV-2 infection. Each well held around 2 million PBMC cultured in IMDM containing around 5.1% human AB serum, about 10 IU/ml IL-2 and gentamicin, along with about 9.3 ug/ml peptides. Half of the culture medium was replaced with fresh IL-2-containing medium on days 3 and 7. Unless noted otherwise, every peptide stimulation condition was cultured in triplicate wells. PBMC were separated from whole blood using Ficoll-Paque Plus gradient centrifugation and were then either cryopreserved at -140C or used fresh. The overlapping peptide pools covered the spike proteins of SARS-CoV-2 as well as those of the common cold coronaviruses HCoV-NL63, HCoV-OC43 and HCoV-229E. The QIAamp micro DNA kit was used to extract genomic DNA from the cultured CD4+ T cells.

Library method: the immunoSEQ multiplex PCR assay. DNA from the cultured and isolated CD4+ T cells underwent TCR beta CDR3 sequencing. Under the source paper's analysis protocol: Non-productive TCR sequences were removed, reads were trimmed to the CDR3 region, and CDR3s of at least 7 amino acids were retained. The MANAFEST web app was used to identify antigen-specific clonotypes by comparing expansion in peptide wells with expansion in reference cultures. To count as positive, a clone had to show expansion at FDR<0.05 compared with the reference and with all other wells, an odds ratio above 5, and a frequency above 0.1% in two replicate wells. A clonotype was defined as cross-reactive if the clonotype was significantly expanded both in SARS-CoV-2 spike wells and in at least one common cold coronavirus spike condition. CDR3 similarity was assessed by Levenshtein distance using the stringdist R package, and unrooted trees were constructed with ape in R 3.6.1. The table comes from immuneACCESS by way of TCRdb, which keeps in-frame sequences with V and J called. Part of the clones is missing from these tables; in studies checked, under half for an unresolved V gene and the rest for unknown reasons. Clone size and V and J calls were adopted from that table, with D and trimming inferred from the DNA. Here the sample has about 24,000 clones; roughly four fifths occur a single time. The top ten constitute roughly 6% of the sample.

The chain links TRBV28 with TRBJ2-2; perhaps TRBD1 is the D gene, with 5 bases matching. This specimen was CD4+ T cells from PBMCs cultured with SARS-CoV-2 spike peptides, taken after COVID-19 vaccination. The cell subset or site label of this sample denotes: SARS-CoV-2 spike overlapping peptide pool stimulation. This clonotype was obtained from a human donor who received a COVID-19 vaccine. Some clones in this sample may be carry-over from other donors' samples. The nucleotide sequence reads as follows: TGTGTCAGCAGTTTGCGACAGCCCACCGGGGAGCTGTTTTTT. This codes for CVSSLRQPTGELFF. This CDR3, with the reference TRBV28 and TRBJ2-2 proteins standing in past its ends, gives the full variable domain DVKVTQSSRYLVKRTGEKVFLECVQDMDHENMFWYRQDPGLGLRLIYFSYDVKMKEKGDIPEGYSVSREKKERFSLILESASTNQTSMYLCVSSLRQPTGELFFGEGSRLTVL.